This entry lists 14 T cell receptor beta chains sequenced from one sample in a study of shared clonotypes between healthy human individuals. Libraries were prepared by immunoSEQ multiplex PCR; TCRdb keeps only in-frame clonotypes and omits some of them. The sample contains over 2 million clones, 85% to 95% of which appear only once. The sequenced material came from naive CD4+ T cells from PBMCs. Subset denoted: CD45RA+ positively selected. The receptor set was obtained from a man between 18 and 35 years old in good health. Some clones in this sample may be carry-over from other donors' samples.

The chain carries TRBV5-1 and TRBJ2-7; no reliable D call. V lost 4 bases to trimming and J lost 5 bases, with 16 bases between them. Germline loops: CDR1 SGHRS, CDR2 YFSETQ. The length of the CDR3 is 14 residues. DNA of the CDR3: TGCGCCAGCAGCCGTACGCGACCCTCTGACGAGCAGTACTTC. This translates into CASSRTRPSDEQYF.

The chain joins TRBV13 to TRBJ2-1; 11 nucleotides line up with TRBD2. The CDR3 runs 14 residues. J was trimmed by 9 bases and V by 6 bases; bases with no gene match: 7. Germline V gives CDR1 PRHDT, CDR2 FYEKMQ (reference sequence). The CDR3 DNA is TGTGCCAGCAGTCGCACTAGCGGGAGTACTGAGCAGTTCTTC. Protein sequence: CASSRTSGSTEQFF.

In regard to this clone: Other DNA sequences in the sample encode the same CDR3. CDR3 loop: CASSPRTGHNEQFF. The CDR3 region has the DNA TGTGCCAGCAGCCCCAGGACCGGGCATAATGAGCAGTTCTTC. The chain employs TRBV9 and TRBJ2-1; no definite D call. The CDR3 loop spans 14 amino acids. Trimming took 4 bases from V and 7 from J, leaving 15 bases between them. Germline values: CDR1 SGDLS, CDR2 YYNGEE.

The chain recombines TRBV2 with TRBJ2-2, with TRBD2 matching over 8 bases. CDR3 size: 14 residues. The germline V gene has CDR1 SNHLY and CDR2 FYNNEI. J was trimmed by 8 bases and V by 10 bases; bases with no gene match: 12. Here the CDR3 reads CATSKIAGLGELFF. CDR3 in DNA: TGTGCCACCTCCAAAATAGCGGGATTGGGGGAGCTGTTTTTT.

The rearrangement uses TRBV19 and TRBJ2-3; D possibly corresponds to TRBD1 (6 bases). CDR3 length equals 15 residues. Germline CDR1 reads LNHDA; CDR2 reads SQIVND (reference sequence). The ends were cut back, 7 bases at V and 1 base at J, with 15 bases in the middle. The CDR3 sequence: CASTGSDRGTDTQYF. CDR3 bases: TGTGCCAGTACAGGATCGGACAGAGGCACAGATACGCAGTATTTT.

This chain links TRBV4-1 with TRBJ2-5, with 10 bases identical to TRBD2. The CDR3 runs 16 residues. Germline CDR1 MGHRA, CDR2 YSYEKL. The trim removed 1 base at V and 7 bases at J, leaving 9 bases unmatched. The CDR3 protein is CASSQGTSGRYGTQYF. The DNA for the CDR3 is TGCGCCAGCAGCCAAGGGACTAGCGGCCGTTATGGGACCCAGTACTTC.

The CDR3 loop is CSVGPGGASGSYEQYF. The CDR3 nucleotides read TGCAGCGTTGGTCCAGGTGGGGCTAGCGGATCCTACGAGCAGTACTTC. The V call is TRBV29-1, the J call TRBJ2-7, with 7 nucleotides matching TRBD2. Losses at the gene ends were 4 bases for V and 1 base for J; bases not matched to a gene: 13. This CDR3 has 16 amino acids. CDR1 and CDR2 (germline): SQVTM, ANQGSEA.

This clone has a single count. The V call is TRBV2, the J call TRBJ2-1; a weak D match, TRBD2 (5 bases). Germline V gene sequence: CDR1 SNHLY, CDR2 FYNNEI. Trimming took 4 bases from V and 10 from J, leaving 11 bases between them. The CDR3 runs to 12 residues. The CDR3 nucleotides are TGTGCCAGCAGTGTAGACCGAGGGGAGCAGTTCTTC. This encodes CASSVDRGEQFF.

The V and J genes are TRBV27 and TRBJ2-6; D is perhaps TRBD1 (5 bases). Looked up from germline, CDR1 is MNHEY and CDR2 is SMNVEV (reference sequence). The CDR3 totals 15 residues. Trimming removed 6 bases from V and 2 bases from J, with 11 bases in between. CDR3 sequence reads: CASRDQGAGANVLTF. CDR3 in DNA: TGTGCCAGCAGAGACCAGGGTGCTGGGGCCAACGTCCTGACTTTC. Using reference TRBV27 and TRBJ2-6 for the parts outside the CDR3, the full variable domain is EAQVTQNPRYLITVTGKKLTVTCSQNMNHEYMSWYRQDPGLGLRQIYYSMNVEVTDKGDVPEGYKVSRKEKRNFPLILESPSPNQTSLYFCASRDQGAGANVLTFGAGSRLTVL.

CDR3 sequence: CSVGGQGPYEQYF. The CDR3 region has the DNA TGCAGCGTGGGGGGACAGGGACCCTACGAGCAGTACTTC. The rearrangement joins TRBV29-1 to TRBJ2-7, with 9 bases aligning to TRBD1. Germline lookup yields CDR1 SQVTM and CDR2 ANQGSEA. This CDR3 region has 13 residues. With 6 bases clipped from V and 2 bases from J, the junction kept 5 bases outside the gene matches.

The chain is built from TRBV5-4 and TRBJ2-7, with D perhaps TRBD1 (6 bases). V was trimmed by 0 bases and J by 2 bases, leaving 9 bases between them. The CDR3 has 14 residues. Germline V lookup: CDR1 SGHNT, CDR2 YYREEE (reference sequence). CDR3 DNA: TGTGCCAGCAGCTTGGCCGGGACAACCTACGAGCAGTACTTC. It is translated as CASSLAGTTYEQYF.

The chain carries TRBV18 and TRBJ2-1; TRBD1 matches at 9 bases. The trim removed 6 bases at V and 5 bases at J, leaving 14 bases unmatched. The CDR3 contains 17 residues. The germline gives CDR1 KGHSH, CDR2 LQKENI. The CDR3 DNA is TGTGCCAGCTCCCCCACCGCTAGGGACAGGGTAAACAATGAGCAGTTCTTC. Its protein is CASSPTARDRVNNEQFF. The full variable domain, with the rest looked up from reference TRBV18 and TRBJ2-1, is NAGVMQNPRHLVRRRGQEARLRCSPMKGHSHVYWYRQLPEEGLKFMVYLQKENIIDESGMPKERFSAEFPKEGPSILRIQQVVRGDSAAYFCASSPTARDRVNNEQFFGPGTRLTVL.

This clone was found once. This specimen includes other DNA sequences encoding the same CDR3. The CDR3, as DNA: TGTGCCAGCTCACCACGGGCGGGGGCCGACACCGGGGAGCTGTTTTTT. Translation gives CASSPRAGADTGELFF. The chain uses TRBV18 and TRBJ2-2; weak D call: TRBD2 (7 bases). Germline CDR1 KGHSH, CDR2 LQKENI. V lost 1 base, J lost 3 bases, and 12 bases lay in between. The CDR3 extends over 16 amino acids.

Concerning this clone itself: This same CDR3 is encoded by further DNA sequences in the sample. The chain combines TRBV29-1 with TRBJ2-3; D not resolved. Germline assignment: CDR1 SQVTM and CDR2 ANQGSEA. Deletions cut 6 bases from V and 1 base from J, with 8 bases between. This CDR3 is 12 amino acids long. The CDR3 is CSVTEGTDTQYF. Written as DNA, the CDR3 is TGCAGCGTCACTGAGGGCACAGATACGCAGTATTTT.